This T cell receptor beta chain was retrieved from a study of T cell repertoires in cytomegalovirus infection. In the study overall: CMV infection plus the matching HLA type was flagged by public TCR beta signatures.

Study results and caveats: Clonotype analysis showed dominance of the ex vivo response by HLA-C-restricted CMV-specific TCR beta clonotypes. There were carriers of CMV plus the relevant HLA, and cumulative public TCR beta family frequency identified them.

In TCRdb, the reads were re-called with MiXCR into one record per CDR3 protein. The data hold some 300,000 distinct CDR3 sequences, with roughly 9.3% observed a single time. This clonotype was found many times. Its cognate antigen is unknown. V was trimmed by 5 bases and J by 11 bases, leaving 9 bases between them. This CDR3 is 11 amino acids long. Germline CDR1 reads MNHNY; CDR2 reads SVGAGI (reference sequence). The source is a human donor in good health (CMV status not recorded). Some clones in this sample may be carry-over from other donors' samples. The sequenced sample consisted of PBMCs. V is TRBV6-6 and J is TRBJ2-2, with unresolved D. CDR3 residues: CASSTETELFF. The CDR3 nucleotides read TGTGCCAGCAGTACGGAGACCGAGCTGTTTTTT.